This T cell receptor (beta chain) was obtained from a study of blood T cell repertoires in COVID-19. Whole-study context: Sources were T cells, B-cell-depleted T cells, or PBMCs; the material itself was cDNA or gDNA.

Seattle patients were enrolled while actively infected and followed longitudinally. This CDR3 region has 14 residues. V lost 5 bases and J lost 5, with 15 bases in between. The germline CDR1 and CDR2 sequences are SGHTA and FQGNSA. Per the authors' pipeline: Quantification of nucleated cells was approximated via reference gene primer amplification. The method was immunoSEQ multiplex PCR; TCRdb's version includes in-frame clones alone and lacks a portion of them. The DNA gave D and trimming, while V, J and clone size come from that table. The sample gives some 260,000 clones, over 75% of which show up once; roughly a tenth is in the top ten.

This sequence was found in a woman aged 70 to 79 with COVID-19, enrolled during active disease. The rearrangement joins TRBV7-2 to TRBJ1-1, with D possibly matching TRBD1 (6 bases). Sample: peripheral blood. In DNA form, the CDR3 reads TGTGCCAGCAGCCCAACAGGGTGGGGAACTGAAGCTTTCTTT. It encodes CASSPTGWGTEAFF.